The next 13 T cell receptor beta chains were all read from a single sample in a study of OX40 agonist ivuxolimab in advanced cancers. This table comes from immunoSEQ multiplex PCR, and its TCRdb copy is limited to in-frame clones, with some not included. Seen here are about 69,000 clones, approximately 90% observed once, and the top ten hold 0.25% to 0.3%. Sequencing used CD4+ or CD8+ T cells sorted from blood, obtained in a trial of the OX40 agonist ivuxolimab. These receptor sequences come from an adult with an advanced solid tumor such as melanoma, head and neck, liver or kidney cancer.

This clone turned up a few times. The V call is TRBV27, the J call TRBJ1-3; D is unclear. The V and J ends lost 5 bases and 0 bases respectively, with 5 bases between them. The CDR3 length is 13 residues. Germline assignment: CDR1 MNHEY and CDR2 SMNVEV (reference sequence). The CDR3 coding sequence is TGTGCCAGCAGTCGACTCTCTGGAAACACCATATATTTT. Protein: CASSRLSGNTIYF.

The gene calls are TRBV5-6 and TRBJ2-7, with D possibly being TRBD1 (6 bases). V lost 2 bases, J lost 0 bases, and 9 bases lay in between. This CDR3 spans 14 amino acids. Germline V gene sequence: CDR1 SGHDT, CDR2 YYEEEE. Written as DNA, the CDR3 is TGTGCCAGCAGCTTTGGACAGACCTCCTACGAGCAGTACTTC. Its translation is CASSFGQTSYEQYF.

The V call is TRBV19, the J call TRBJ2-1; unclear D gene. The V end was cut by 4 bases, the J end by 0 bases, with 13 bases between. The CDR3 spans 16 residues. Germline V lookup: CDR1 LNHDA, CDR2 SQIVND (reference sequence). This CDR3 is CASSTDSSSSYNEQFF. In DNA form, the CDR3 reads TGTGCCAGTAGTACCGACTCTTCAAGCTCCTACAATGAGCAGTTCTTC.

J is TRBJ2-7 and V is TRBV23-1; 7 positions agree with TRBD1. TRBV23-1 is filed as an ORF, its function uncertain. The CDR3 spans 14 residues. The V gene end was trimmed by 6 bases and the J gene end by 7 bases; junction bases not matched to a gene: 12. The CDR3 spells CASSRGQGVREQYF. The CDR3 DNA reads TGCGCCAGCAGCCGCGGGCAGGGGGTCCGGGAGCAGTACTTC.

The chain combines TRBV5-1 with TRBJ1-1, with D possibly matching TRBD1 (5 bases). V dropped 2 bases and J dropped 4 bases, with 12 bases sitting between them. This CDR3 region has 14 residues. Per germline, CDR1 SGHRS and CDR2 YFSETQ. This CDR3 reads CASSLILGATEAFF. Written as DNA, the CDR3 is TGCGCCAGCAGCTTAATCCTCGGGGCCACTGAAGCTTTCTTT.

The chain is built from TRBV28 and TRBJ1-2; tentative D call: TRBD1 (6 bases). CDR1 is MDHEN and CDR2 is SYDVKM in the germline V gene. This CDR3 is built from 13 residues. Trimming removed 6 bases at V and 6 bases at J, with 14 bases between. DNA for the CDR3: TGTGCCAGCAGCACCACAGGGCTCAATGGCTACACCTTC. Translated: CASSTTGLNGYTF.

CDR3 bases: TGTGCCAGCAGTGAAAGGGACAGGGGCGCCTACGAGCAGTACTTC. This gives the protein CASSERDRGAYEQYF. The chain uses TRBV2 and TRBJ2-7; the match to TRBD1 covers 10 bases. There are 15 residues in the CDR3. Per the germline V gene, CDR1 is SNHLY and CDR2 is FYNNEI. Unmatched junction bases numbered 3, after V lost 2 bases and J lost 2 bases.

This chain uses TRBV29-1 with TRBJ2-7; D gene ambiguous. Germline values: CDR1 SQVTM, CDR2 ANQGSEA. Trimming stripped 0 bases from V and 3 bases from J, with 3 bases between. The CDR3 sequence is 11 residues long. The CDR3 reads CSVEDSYEQYF. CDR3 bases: TGCAGCGTTGAAGACAGCTACGAGCAGTACTTC.

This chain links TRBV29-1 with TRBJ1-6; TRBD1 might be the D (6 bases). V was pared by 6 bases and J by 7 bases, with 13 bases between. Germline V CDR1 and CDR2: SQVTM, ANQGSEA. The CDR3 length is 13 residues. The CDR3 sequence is CSVRTASNSPLHF. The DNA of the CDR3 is TGCAGCGTCAGGACAGCGAGCAATTCACCCCTCCACTTT.

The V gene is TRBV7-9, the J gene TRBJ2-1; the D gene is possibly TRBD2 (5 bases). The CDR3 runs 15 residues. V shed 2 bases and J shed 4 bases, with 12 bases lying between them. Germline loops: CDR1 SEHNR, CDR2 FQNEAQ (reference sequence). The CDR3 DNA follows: TGTGCCAGCAGCTTAAAAGAGAGGGAGTACAATGAGCAGTTCTTC. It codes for CASSLKEREYNEQFF.

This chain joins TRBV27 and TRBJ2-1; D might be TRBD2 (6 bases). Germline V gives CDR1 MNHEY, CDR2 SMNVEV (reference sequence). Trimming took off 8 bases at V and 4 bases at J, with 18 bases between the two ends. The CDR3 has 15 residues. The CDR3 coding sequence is TGTGCCAGCCAAACGGGACTTCGTCCGTACAATGAGCAGTTCTTC. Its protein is CASQTGLRPYNEQFF.

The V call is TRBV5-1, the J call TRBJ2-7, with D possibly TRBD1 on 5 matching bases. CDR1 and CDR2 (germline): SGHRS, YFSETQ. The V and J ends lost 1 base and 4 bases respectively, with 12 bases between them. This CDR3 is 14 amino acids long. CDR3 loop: CASSLTQGMYEQYF. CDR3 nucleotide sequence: TGCGCCAGCAGCTTGACCCAGGGTATGTACGAGCAGTACTTC.

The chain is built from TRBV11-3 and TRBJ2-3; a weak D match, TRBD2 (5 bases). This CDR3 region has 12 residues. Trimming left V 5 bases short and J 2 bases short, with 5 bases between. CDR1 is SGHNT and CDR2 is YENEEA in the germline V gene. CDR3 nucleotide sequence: TGTGCCAGCAGCCGGGACACAGATACGCAGTATTTT. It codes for CASSRDTDTQYF.